This TCR beta chain was recovered during a study of blood T cell repertoires in COVID-19. Study in general: The origin of the acute and convalescent COVID-19 samples was the United States, Italy and Spain.

Germline assignment: CDR1 LGHNA and CDR2 YSLEER. CDR3 length equals 17 residues. Trimming took 0 bases from V and 2 from J; bases not matched to a gene: 6. Authors' data handling: Counts of nucleated cells, estimated from reference gene primer amplification, were obtained. Some clones are missing from TCRdb's copy, which holds only in-frame ones; the method was immunoSEQ multiplex PCR. Clone size and V and J calls were adopted from that table, with D and trimming inferred from the DNA. The top ten clones hold almost 6.5% of a sample with 120,000 to 150,000 clones, 84% of them seen once. This sequence originates from a human donor in a cohort sampled during active COVID-19. The chain uses TRBV4-3 and TRBJ2-3, with TRBD2 identical over 9 bases. The sequenced sample was peripheral blood. The CDR3 here is CASSQDVLAGYTDTQYF. In nucleotides, the CDR3 is TGCGCCAGCAGCCAAGATGTTCTAGCGGGGTACACAGATACGCAGTATTTT.